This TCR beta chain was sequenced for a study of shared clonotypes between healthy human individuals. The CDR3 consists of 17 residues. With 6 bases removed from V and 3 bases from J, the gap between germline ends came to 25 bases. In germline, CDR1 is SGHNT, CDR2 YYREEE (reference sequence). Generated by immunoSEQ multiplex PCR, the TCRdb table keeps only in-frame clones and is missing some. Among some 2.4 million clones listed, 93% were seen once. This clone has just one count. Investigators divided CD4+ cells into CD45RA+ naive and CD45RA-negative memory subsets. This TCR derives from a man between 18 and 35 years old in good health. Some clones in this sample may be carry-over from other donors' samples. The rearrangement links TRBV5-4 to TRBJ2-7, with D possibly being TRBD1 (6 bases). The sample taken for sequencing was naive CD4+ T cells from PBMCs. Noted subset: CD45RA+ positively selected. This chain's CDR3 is CASTTSIGATGNYEQYF. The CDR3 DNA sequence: TGTGCCAGCACTACCTCAATTGGGGCCACAGGGAACTACGAGCAGTACTTC.